This record looks at one T cell receptor (beta chain) sequence and its context. The antigen is not known. Method: immunoSEQ multiplex PCR; TCRdb's copy keeps in-frame clones and lacks some. The sample lists roughly 51,000 clones; around 89% were seen once. CDR1 ENHRY and CDR2 SYGVKD come from the germline V gene. CDR3 length: 17 residues. The trim removed 0 bases at V and 2 bases at J, leaving 6 bases unmatched. This entry belongs to a study of OX40 agonist ivuxolimab in advanced cancers. Regarding the study as a whole: At 0.1 to 3.0 mg/kg and by week 6, CD4+ and CD8+ T cells in the blood had expanded clonally.

This sequence joins TRBV10-3 and TRBJ1-4; 7 bases are a match to TRBD1. This clonotype originated in an adult with an advanced solid tumor such as melanoma, head and neck, liver or kidney cancer. The sample was CD4+ or CD8+ T cells sorted from blood, taken in a trial of the OX40 agonist ivuxolimab. CDR3 sequence reads: CAISESKGARTNEKLFF. The CDR3 DNA is TGTGCCATCAGTGAGTCGAAGGGGGCGAGGACTAATGAAAAACTGTTTTTT.